The 10 T cell receptor beta chains below all came from one sample that was sequenced in a study of T cells after posttransplantation cyclophosphamide. Only in-frame clones appear in the TCRdb table, and some are missing; sequencing was by immunoSEQ multiplex PCR. This sample carries 35,000 to 40,000 clones, around 78% of them seen once, and the ten largest clones take roughly 8.1%. A marrow graft followed busulfan-fludarabine conditioning, with cyclophosphamide on days +3 and +4. Sequences were derived from CD4+ T cells sorted from blood, sampled around 2,000 days after a stem cell transplant with posttransplant cyclophosphamide. The receptors stem from a female patient aged 35-55 years who received an allogeneic stem cell transplant from a related donor, was CMV-positive, and had no GVHD. Among the T cells, some may be from the graft donor.

The DNA for the CDR3 is TGTGCCAGCTCACGCGAGAAGAACACTGAAGCTTTCTTT. As protein: CASSREKNTEAFF. The chain employs TRBV18 and TRBJ1-1; D ambiguous. Germline assignment: CDR1 KGHSH and CDR2 LQKENI. This CDR3 has 13 residues. The V gene lost 4 bases and the J gene lost 1 base, with 7 bases spanning the gap.

This clone was seen a handful of times. This chain joins TRBV5-1 and TRBJ2-7; D perhaps matches TRBD2 (5 bases). This CDR3 has 14 residues. Germline CDR1 SGHRS, CDR2 YFSETQ. V was trimmed by 0 bases and J by 4 bases, leaving 11 bases between them. This CDR3 is CASSLGGQKYEQYF. CDR3 in DNA: TGCGCCAGCAGCTTGGGAGGGCAGAAGTACGAGCAGTACTTC. The whole variable domain, filled in from reference TRBV5-1 and TRBJ2-7, reads KAGVTQTPRYLIKTRGQQVTLSCSPISGHRSVSWYQQTPGQGLQFLFEYFSETQRNKGNFPGRFSGRQFSNSRSEMNVSTLELGDSALYLCASSLGGQKYEQYFGPGTRLTVT.

The chain combines TRBV27 with TRBJ2-7, with D possibly matching TRBD2 (7 bases). CDR3 length: 13 residues. The ends were cut back, 6 bases at V and 2 bases at J, with 11 bases in the middle. Germline V gene sequence: CDR1 MNHEY, CDR2 SMNVEV (reference sequence). CDR3 sequence: CASRKGGAYEQYF. CDR3 coding DNA: TGTGCCAGCAGGAAGGGGGGGGCCTACGAGCAGTACTTC.

The chain couples TRBV6-5 to TRBJ2-5; D gene uncertain. The closer fit of TRBJ2-7 to the DNA end suggests the J call may be wrong. This CDR3 contains 12 residues. Germline CDR1 is MNHEY and CDR2 is SVGAGI. CDR3 DNA sequence: TGTGCCAGCAGTTACTCCTCCTACGAGCAGTACTTC. Its protein product is CASSYSSYEQYF.

The genes are TRBV11-2 and TRBJ1-3, with 8 bases fitting TRBD1. The V and J ends lost 4 bases and 2 bases, in that order; junction bases with no gene match: 4. The CDR3 loop spans 15 amino acids. Germline CDR1 SGHAT, CDR2 FQNNGV. Here the CDR3 DNA reads TGTGCCAGCAGCTGGGAGACAGGGGCTGGAAACACCATATATTTT. Amino acids: CASSWETGAGNTIYF.

The CDR3 is CASSQDVRGTDYGYTF. CDR3 sequence (DNA): TGTGCCAGCAGCCAGGATGTACGAGGGACAGACTATGGCTACACCTTC. This chain links TRBV4-2 with TRBJ1-2; TRBD1 matches at 7 bases. Per the germline V gene, CDR1 is LGHNA and CDR2 is YNFKEQ. The CDR3 covers 16 residues. Trimming cost V 3 bases and J 3 bases; bases outside gene matches: 10.

J is TRBJ1-1 and V is TRBV18; 7 positions agree with TRBD1. The ends lost 3 bases at V and 3 bases at J; junction bases unmatched: 7. This CDR3 has 15 amino acids. Per germline, CDR1 KGHSH and CDR2 LQKENI. The CDR3 sequence: CASSPSRGYDTEAFF. The DNA for the CDR3 is TGTGCCAGCTCACCCAGCAGGGGGTATGACACTGAAGCTTTCTTT.

V and J are TRBV19 and TRBJ1-4; 7 bases line up with TRBD1. Germline-derived CDR1 and CDR2 are LNHDA and SQIVND (reference sequence). After removal of 4 bases from V and 7 bases from J, the junction contained 3 bases not matched to a gene. The CDR3 length is 13 residues. This CDR3 reads CASSRQGGEKLFF. The DNA for the CDR3 is TGTGCCAGTAGTAGACAGGGAGGTGAAAAACTGTTTTTT.

This clone was recorded a few times. The V and J genes are TRBV5-1 and TRBJ1-1; 10 nucleotides line up with TRBD1. V shed 4 bases, J shed 1 base, and the junction held 13 bases outside the gene matches. The CDR3 contains 18 residues. Germline V gives CDR1 SGHRS, CDR2 YFSETQ. CDR3 residues: CASSLHWTGGLGNTEAFF. The CDR3 DNA reads as TGCGCCAGCAGCCTACACTGGACAGGGGGATTAGGGAACACTGAAGCTTTCTTT.

The chain recombines TRBV19 with TRBJ1-5, with D possibly matching TRBD1 (6 bases). Per germline, CDR1 LNHDA and CDR2 SQIVND (reference sequence). CDR3 length: 13 amino acids. V was cut by 7 bases and J by 4 bases, with 11 bases left in between. The CDR3 DNA follows: TGTGCCAGTACCTGGGGGCCGAATCAGCCCCAGCATTTT. Its protein is CASTWGPNQPQHF.